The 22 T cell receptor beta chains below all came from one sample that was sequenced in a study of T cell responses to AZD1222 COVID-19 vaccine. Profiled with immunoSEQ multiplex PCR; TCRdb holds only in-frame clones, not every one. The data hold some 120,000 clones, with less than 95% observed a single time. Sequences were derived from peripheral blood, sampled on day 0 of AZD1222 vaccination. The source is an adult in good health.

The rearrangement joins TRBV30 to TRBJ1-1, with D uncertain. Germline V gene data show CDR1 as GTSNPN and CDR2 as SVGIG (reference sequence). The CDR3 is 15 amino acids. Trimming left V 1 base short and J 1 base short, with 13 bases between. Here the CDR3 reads CAWSGKSGWNTEAFF. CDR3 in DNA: TGTGCCTGGAGTGGTAAATCGGGGTGGAACACTGAAGCTTTCTTT.

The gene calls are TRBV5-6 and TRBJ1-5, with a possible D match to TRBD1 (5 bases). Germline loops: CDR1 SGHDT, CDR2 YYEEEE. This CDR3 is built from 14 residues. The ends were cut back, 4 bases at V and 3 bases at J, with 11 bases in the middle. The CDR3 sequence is CASSRRGINQPQHF. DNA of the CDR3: TGTGCCAGCAGCCGGAGGGGTATCAATCAGCCCCAGCATTTT. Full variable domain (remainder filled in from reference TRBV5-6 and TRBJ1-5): DAGVTQSPTHLIKTRGQQVTLRCSPKSGHDTVSWYQQALGQGPQFIFQYYEEEERQRGNFPDRFSGHQFPNYSSELNVNALLLGDSALYLCASSRRGINQPQHFGDGTRLSIL.

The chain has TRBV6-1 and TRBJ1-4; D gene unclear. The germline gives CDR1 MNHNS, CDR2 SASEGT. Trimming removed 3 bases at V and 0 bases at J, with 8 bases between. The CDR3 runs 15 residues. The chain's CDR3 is CASSDYSATNEKLFF. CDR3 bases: TGTGCCAGCAGTGATTACAGCGCAACTAATGAAAAACTGTTTTTT.

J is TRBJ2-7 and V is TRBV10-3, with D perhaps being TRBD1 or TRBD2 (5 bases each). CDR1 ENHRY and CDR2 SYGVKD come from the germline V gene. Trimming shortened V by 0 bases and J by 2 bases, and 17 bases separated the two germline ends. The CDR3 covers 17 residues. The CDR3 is CAISESGTKAPPYEQYF. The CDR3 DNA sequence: TGTGCCATCAGTGAGTCTGGGACGAAGGCTCCCCCCTACGAGCAGTACTTC.

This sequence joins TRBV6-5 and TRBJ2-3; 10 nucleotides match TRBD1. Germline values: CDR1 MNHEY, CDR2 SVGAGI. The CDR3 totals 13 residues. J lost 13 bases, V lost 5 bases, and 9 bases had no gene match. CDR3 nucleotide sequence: TGTGCCAGCAGTCCAATTTCCGGGACAGGGGAGTATTTT. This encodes CASSPISGTGEYF.

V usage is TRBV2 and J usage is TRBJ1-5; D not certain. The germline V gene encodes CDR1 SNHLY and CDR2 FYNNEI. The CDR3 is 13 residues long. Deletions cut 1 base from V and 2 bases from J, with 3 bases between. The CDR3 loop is CASSEGGNQPQHF. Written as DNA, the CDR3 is TGTGCCAGCAGTGAAGGGGGCAATCAGCCCCAGCATTTT.

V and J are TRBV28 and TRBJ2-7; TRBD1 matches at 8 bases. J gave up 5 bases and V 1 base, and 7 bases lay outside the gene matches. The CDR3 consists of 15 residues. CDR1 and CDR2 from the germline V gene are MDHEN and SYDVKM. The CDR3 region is CASSLSGQGVNEQYF. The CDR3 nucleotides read TGTGCCAGCAGTTTATCCGGACAGGGCGTAAACGAGCAGTACTTC.

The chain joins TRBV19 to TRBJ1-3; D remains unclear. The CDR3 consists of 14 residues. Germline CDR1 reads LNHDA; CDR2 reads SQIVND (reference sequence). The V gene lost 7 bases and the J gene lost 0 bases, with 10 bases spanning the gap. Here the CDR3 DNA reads TGTGCCAGTAACCCGGGAACCTCTGGAAACACCATATATTTT. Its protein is CASNPGTSGNTIYF.

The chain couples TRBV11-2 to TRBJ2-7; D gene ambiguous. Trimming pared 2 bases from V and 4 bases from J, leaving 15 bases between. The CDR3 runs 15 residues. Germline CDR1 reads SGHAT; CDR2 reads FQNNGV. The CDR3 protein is CASSLSRQALYEQYF. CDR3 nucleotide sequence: TGTGCCAGCAGCTTATCCCGTCAGGCCCTTTACGAGCAGTACTTC. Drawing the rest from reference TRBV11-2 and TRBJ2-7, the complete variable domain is EAGVAQSPRYKIIEKRQSVAFWCNPISGHATLYWYQQILGQGPKLLIQFQNNGVVDDSQLPKDRFSAERLKGVDSTLKIQPAKLEDSAVYLCASSLSRQALYEQYFGPGTRLTVT.

CDR3 region: CASSLSGRTTYEQYF. CDR3 in DNA: TGTGCCAGCAGCTTAAGCGGGAGGACCACCTACGAGCAGTACTTC. The chain is built from TRBV5-4 and TRBJ2-7, with 9 bases aligning to TRBD2. With 2 bases clipped from V and 2 bases from J, the junction kept 5 bases outside the gene matches. This CDR3 is 15 amino acids long. CDR1 is SGHNT and CDR2 is YYREEE in the germline V gene (reference sequence).

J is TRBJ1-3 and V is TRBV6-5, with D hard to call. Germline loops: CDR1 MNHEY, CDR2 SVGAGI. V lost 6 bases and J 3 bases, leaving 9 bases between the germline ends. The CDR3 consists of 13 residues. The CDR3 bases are TGTGCCAGCAGCCTTTTAAGTGGAAACACCATATATTTT. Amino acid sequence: CASSLLSGNTIYF.

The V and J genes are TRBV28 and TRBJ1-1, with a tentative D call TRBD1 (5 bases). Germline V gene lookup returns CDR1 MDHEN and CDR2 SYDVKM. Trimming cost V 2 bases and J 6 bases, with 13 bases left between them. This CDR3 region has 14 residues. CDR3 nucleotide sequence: TGTGCCAGCAGTTTAGAAAATGGGGGGGCTGAAGCTTTCTTT. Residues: CASSLENGGAEAFF.

In DNA form, the CDR3 reads TGTGCCCAGCAGGGGGCGGGGTCACCCCTCCACTTT. Amino acid sequence: CAQQGAGSPLHF. The gene calls are TRBV30 and TRBJ1-6, with TRBD1 identical over 8 bases. Germline V gene data show CDR1 as GTSNPN and CDR2 as SVGIG (reference sequence). The CDR3 consists of 12 residues. V was pared by 8 bases and J by 10 bases, with 7 bases of the junction left unmatched.

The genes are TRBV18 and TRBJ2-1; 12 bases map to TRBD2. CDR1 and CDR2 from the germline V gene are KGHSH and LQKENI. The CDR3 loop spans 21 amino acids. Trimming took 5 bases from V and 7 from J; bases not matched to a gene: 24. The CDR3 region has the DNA TGTGCCAGCTCATACCTGACCGGGACAGCCCGACTAGCGGGAGCCCGGAATGAGCAGTTCTTC. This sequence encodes CASSYLTGTARLAGARNEQFF. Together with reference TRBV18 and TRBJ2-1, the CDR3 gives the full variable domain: NAGVMQNPRHLVRRRGQEARLRCSPMKGHSHVYWYRQLPEEGLKFMVYLQKENIIDESGMPKERFSAEFPKEGPSILRIQQVVRGDSAAYFCASSYLTGTARLAGARNEQFFGPGTRLTVL.

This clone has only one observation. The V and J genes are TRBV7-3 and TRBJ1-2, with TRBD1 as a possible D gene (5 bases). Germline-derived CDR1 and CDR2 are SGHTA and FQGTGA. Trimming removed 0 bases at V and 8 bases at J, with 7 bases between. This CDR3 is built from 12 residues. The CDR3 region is CASSLTGDGYTF. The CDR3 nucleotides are TGTGCCAGCAGCTTAACAGGGGACGGCTACACCTTC.

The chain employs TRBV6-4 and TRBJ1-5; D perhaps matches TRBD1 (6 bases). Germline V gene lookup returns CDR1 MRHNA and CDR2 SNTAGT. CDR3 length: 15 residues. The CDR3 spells CATEGGKRGSQPQHF. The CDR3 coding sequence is TGTGCGACTGAGGGGGGGAAGCGGGGCAGTCAGCCCCAGCATTTT.

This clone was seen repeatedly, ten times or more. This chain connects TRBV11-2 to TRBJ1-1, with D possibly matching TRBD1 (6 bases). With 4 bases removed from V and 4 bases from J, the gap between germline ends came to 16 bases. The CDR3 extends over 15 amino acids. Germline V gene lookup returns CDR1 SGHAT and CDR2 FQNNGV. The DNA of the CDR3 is TGTGCCAGCAGCTATTCAGGGGCGGTCGGCACTGAAGCTTTCTTT. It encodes CASSYSGAVGTEAFF.

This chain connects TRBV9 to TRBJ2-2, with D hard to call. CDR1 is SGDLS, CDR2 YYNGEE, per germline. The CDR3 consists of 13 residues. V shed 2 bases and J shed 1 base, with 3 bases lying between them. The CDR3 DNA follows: TGTGCCAGCAGCGTCAAGAACACCGGGGAGCTGTTTTTT. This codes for CASSVKNTGELFF.

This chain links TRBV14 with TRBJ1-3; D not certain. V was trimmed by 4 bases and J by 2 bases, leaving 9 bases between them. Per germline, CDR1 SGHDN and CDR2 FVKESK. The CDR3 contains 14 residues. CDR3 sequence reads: CASSPPGTGNTIYF. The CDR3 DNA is TGTGCCAGCAGCCCCCCGGGGACTGGAAACACCATATATTTT.

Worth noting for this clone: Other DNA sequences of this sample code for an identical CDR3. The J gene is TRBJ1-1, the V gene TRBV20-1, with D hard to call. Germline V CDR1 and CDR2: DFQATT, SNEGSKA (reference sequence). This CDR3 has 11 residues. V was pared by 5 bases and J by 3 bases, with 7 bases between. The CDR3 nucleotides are TGCAGTGCTCGTGACTACACTGAAGCTTTCTTT. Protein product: CSARDYTEAFF.

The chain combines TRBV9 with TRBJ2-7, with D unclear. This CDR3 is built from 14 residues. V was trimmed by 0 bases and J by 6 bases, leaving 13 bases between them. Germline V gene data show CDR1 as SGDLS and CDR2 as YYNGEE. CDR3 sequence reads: CASSVGGRESEQYF. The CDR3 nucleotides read TGTGCCAGCAGCGTAGGCGGTCGTGAAAGCGAGCAGTACTTC.

CDR3: CASRRTGGFEKLFF. CDR3 nucleotides: TGTGCCAGCAGGCGGACAGGGGGATTTGAAAAACTGTTTTTT. The chain joins TRBV7-8 to TRBJ1-4; 10 bases are shared with TRBD1. V lost 6 bases, J lost 7 bases, and 5 bases stayed unmatched. This CDR3 has 14 residues. CDR1 is SGHVS and CDR2 is FQNEAQ in the germline V gene.